These 19 T cell receptor beta chains originate from one sample sequenced in a study of OX40 agonist ivuxolimab in advanced cancers. Clones were read by immunoSEQ multiplex PCR, and TCRdb kept only the in-frame ones, dropping some. The data hold some 90,000 clones, with 70% to 90% observed a single time. Material: CD4+ or CD8+ T cells sorted from blood, obtained in a trial of the OX40 agonist ivuxolimab. The source of these receptors is an adult with an advanced solid tumor such as melanoma, head and neck, liver or kidney cancer.

The chain is built from TRBV7-8 and TRBJ1-2; possibly TRBD1 for D (6 bases). Germline lookup yields CDR1 SGHVS and CDR2 FQNEAQ. CDR3 length: 19 amino acids. Trimming took off 8 bases at V and 0 bases at J, with 28 bases between the two ends. The DNA of the CDR3 is TGTGCCAGCTACCACATGGGCGGGACATCGGATCAAGCTAACTATGGCTACACCTTC. It encodes CASYHMGGTSDQANYGYTF.

Remarks on this clone: One junction end does not reproduce the germline sequence, and a read error may be involved. The genes are TRBV28 and TRBJ1-1; possibly TRBD1 for D (5 bases). CDR1 is MDHEN, CDR2 SYDVKM, per germline. This CDR3 is 15 amino acids long. Here the CDR3 reads CASRLSAGRNTEAFF. The CDR3 bases are TGTGCCAGCAGGTTATCCGCAGGGCGAAACACTGAAGCTTTCTTT.

This rearrangement joins TRBV7-6 to TRBJ1-1; no clear D gene. The CDR3 has 16 amino acids. The V end was cut by 3 bases, the J end by 1 base, with 15 bases between. The germline V gene has CDR1 SGHVS and CDR2 FNYEAQ. The CDR3 sequence: CASSFDFGGENTEAFF. In nucleotides, the CDR3 is TGTGCCAGCAGCTTTGATTTCGGAGGAGAGAACACTGAAGCTTTCTTT.

The chain is built from TRBV6-6 and TRBJ1-3; tentatively, D is TRBD1 (5 bases). Germline V gene sequence: CDR1 MNHNY, CDR2 SVGAGI (reference sequence). CDR3 size: 15 residues. The germline V and J ends were trimmed by 5 bases and 0 bases, with 11 bases remaining between them. In DNA, the CDR3 is TGTGCCAGCAGTCCAGGGACCAACTCTGGAAACACCATATATTTT. This codes for CASSPGTNSGNTIYF.

The chain joins TRBV10-2 to TRBJ2-2; 8 bases match TRBD2. Germline-derived CDR1 and CDR2 are WSHSY and SAAADI. The CDR3 runs 15 residues. The V segment lost 0 bases and the J segment 5 bases; nucleotides outside the gene matches: 2. The DNA for the CDR3 is TGCGCCAGCAGTGAGTCGACGGGGGGGACCGGGGAGCTGTTTTTT. This sequence encodes CASSESTGGTGELFF.

This CDR3 is CASSVELAAYNEQFF. DNA for the CDR3: TGTGCCAGCAGCGTAGAACTAGCGGCCTACAATGAGCAGTTCTTC. V is TRBV9 and J is TRBJ2-1; 8 bases match TRBD2. Per germline, CDR1 SGDLS and CDR2 YYNGEE. The junction had 1 base not matched to a gene; V was cut back by 0 bases and J by 2 bases. The CDR3 is 15 amino acids.

The chain employs TRBV5-1 and TRBJ1-1; no clear D gene. V dropped 0 bases and J dropped 3 bases, with 12 bases sitting between them. CDR1 and CDR2 (germline): SGHRS, YFSETQ. CDR3 length: 15 amino acids. CDR3 residues: CASSLGRVGDTEAFF. The CDR3 DNA follows: TGCGCCAGCAGCTTGGGAAGGGTCGGAGACACTGAAGCTTTCTTT.

The genes are TRBV7-9 and TRBJ2-3, with 7 bases aligning to TRBD2. The V segment lost 0 bases and the J segment 11 bases; nucleotides outside the gene matches: 5. The germline V gene has CDR1 SEHNR and CDR2 FQNEAQ (reference sequence). The CDR3 runs to 13 residues. CDR3 in DNA: TGTGCCAGCAGCTTAGCGGGAGGGAGGAGGCAGTATTTT. Amino acids: CASSLAGGRRQYF.

The chain carries TRBV27 and TRBJ1-1; the D gene is possibly TRBD1 (6 bases). The CDR3 contains 15 residues. V lost 2 bases, J lost 5 bases, and 15 bases lay in between. The germline CDR1 and CDR2 sequences are MNHEY and SMNVEV (reference sequence). The CDR3, as DNA: TGTGCCAGCAGTTTACTCCCAGGGGCGATGACTGAAGCTTTCTTT. Translating it yields CASSLLPGAMTEAFF.

This chain joins TRBV20-1 and TRBJ2-1; no clear D. Trimming took 6 bases from V and 7 from J, leaving 10 bases between them. This CDR3 has 11 amino acids. From germline, CDR1 is DFQATT and CDR2 SNEGSKA (reference sequence). The CDR3 bases are TGCAGTGCAGGATGGCGAAATGAGCAGTTCTTC. Translated: CSAGWRNEQFF.

The chain has TRBV6-4 and TRBJ1-6, with a weak D call TRBD1 (5 bases). Trimming stripped 1 base from V and 7 bases from J, with 8 bases between. The CDR3 contains 14 residues. Germline V CDR1 and CDR2: MRHNA, SNTAGT. This CDR3 is CASSDLGVNSPLHF. The CDR3 DNA reads as TGTGCCAGCAGTGACTTGGGGGTAAATTCACCCCTCCACTTT.

The rearrangement links TRBV15 to TRBJ2-1, with D tentatively TRBD1 (6 bases). Germline lookup yields CDR1 LNHNV and CDR2 YYDKDF (reference sequence). The CDR3 sequence is 14 residues long. V lost 5 bases and J lost 6, with 14 bases in between. As DNA, the CDR3 is TGTGCCACCAGCCGAGGGGGTAGGGTCAATGAGCAGTTCTTC. Amino acids: CATSRGGRVNEQFF.

V gene TRBV10-2 combines with J gene TRBJ2-7, with TRBD2 matching over 10 bases. After removal of 2 bases from V and 2 bases from J, the junction contained 3 bases not matched to a gene. Germline-derived CDR1 and CDR2 are WSHSY and SAAADI. The CDR3 extends over 15 amino acids. CDR3 nucleotide sequence: TGCGCCAGCAGTGAGCCGACTAGCGGGCCCTACGAGCAGTACTTC. This gives the protein CASSEPTSGPYEQYF.

The rearrangement links TRBV5-6 to TRBJ2-2, with 8 bases aligning to TRBD2. CDR3 length: 16 residues. Germline V CDR1 and CDR2: SGHDT, YYEEEE. V trimming: 4 bases; J trimming: 4 bases; junction bases outside the gene matches: 9. The CDR3 region has the DNA TGTGCCAGCAGCAGGGAGCGGGAGCGCTTCACCGGGGAGCTGTTTTTT. As protein: CASSRERERFTGELFF.

The chain carries TRBV7-2 and TRBJ1-1; tentatively, D is TRBD1 (6 bases). V gave up 6 bases and J gave up 6 bases, with 8 bases separating them. The CDR3 is 11 amino acids. The germline CDR1 and CDR2 sequences are SGHTA and FQGNSA. The CDR3 sequence: CASSRTAEAFF. The CDR3 DNA follows: TGTGCCAGCAGTAGGACAGCTGAAGCTTTCTTT.

This chain connects TRBV7-8 to TRBJ1-1; D gene uncertain. The V end lost 5 bases, the J end lost 4 bases, and 11 bases lay between the germline ends. The CDR3 covers 13 residues. Germline values: CDR1 SGHVS, CDR2 FQNEAQ. The CDR3 spells CASSKREFTEAFF. DNA of the CDR3: TGTGCCAGCAGCAAACGGGAGTTCACTGAAGCTTTCTTT.

This clone was recorded a few times. The gene calls are TRBV5-1 and TRBJ2-5; D may be TRBD1 (6 bases). This CDR3 has 14 amino acids. The ends were cut back, 4 bases at V and 0 bases at J, with 10 bases in the middle. Germline-derived CDR1 and CDR2 are SGHRS and YFSETQ. The CDR3 bases are TGCGCCAGCAGCACCGGGACATACCAAGAGACCCAGTACTTC. This gives the protein CASSTGTYQETQYF.

The genes are TRBV27 and TRBJ2-5; TRBD1 matches at 7 bases. From germline, CDR1 is MNHEY and CDR2 SMNVEV (reference sequence). This CDR3 has 14 amino acids. After removal of 5 bases from V and 5 bases from J, the junction contained 8 bases not matched to a gene. The CDR3 loop is CASSKGTVRETQYF. CDR3 sequence (DNA): TGTGCCAGCAGTAAGGGGACAGTTCGGGAGACCCAGTACTTC.

The rearrangement joins TRBV7-6 to TRBJ2-5; TRBD1 matches at 8 bases. The CDR3 contains 14 residues. Trimming took 5 bases from V and 5 from J; bases not matched to a gene: 7. The V gene's germline CDR1 is SGHVS and CDR2 FNYEAQ. The CDR3 is CASSRRQGLETQYF. The CDR3 coding sequence is TGTGCCAGCAGCCGTAGACAGGGGTTGGAGACCCAGTACTTC.